This T cell receptor (beta chain) was sequenced during a study of cytomegalovirus exposure and HLA in healthy donors. Findings and limits, study-wide: Reports indicated that the classifier achieved high specificity and sensitivity in diagnosing cytomegalovirus status. The study dropped some indistinguishable V segments, TRBV6-2 and TRBV6-3 among them.

The primer mix had 60 Vbeta and 13 Jbeta primers. Clones were sequenced by immunoSEQ multiplex PCR, and TCRdb holds only the in-frame ones, with some missing. Of under 250,000 clones listed, 79% are singletons. On this clone: Its specificity is not known.

J lost 0 bases, V lost 10 bases, and 6 bases had no gene match. This CDR3 contains 14 residues. The germline V gene encodes CDR1 SNHLY and CDR2 FYNNEI. This clonotype was sampled from a woman aged 25-40 years in good health and CMV-seropositive. V gene TRBV2 combines with J gene TRBJ2-4; 7 bases map to TRBD1. Sequencing was performed on PBMCs. The DNA for the CDR3 is TGTGCCACTGGACAGGTTTTAGCCAAAAACATTCAGTACTTC. Residues: CATGQVLAKNIQYF.